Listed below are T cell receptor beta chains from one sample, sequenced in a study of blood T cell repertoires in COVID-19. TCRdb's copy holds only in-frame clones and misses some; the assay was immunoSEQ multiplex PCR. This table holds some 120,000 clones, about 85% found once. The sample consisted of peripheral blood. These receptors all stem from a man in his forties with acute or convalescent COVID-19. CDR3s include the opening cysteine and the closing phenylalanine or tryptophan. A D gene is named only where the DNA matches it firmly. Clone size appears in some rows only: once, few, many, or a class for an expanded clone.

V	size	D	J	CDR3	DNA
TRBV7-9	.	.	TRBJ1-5	CASSVDWGNQPQHF	TGTGCCAGCAGCGTGGACTGGGGCAATCAGCCCCAGCATTTT
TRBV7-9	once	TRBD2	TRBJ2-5	CASSPDSGGGLKTQYF	TGTGCCAGCAGCCCCGATAGCGGGGGAGGTTTAAAGACCCAGTACTTC
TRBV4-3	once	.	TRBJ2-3	CASSQDYTGSTDTQYF	TGCGCCAGCAGCCAAGATTATACAGGGAGCACAGATACGCAGTATTTT
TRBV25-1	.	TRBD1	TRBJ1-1	CASSEYGRGREAFF	TGTGCCAGCAGTGAATATGGAAGGGGGCGTGAAGCTTTCTTT
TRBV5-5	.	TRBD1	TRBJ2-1	CASSPDRGENEQFF	TGTGCCAGCAGCCCCGACAGGGGAGAAAATGAGCAGTTCTTC
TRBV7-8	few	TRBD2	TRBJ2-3	CASSLPAGDTDTQYF	TGTGCCAGCAGCTTACCAGCGGGAGACACAGATACGCAGTATTTT
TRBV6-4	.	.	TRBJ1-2	CASSGRGYGYTF	TGTGCCAGCAGTGGGCGCGGCTATGGCTACACCTTC
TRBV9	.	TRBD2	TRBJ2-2	CASKPAGGPHTGELFF	TGTGCCAGCAAACCAGCGGGGGGGCCTCACACCGGGGAGCTGTTTTTT
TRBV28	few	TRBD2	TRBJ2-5	CASSSSSGRAGETQYF	TGTGCCAGCAGTTCGAGTAGCGGGAGGGCCGGGGAGACCCAGTACTTC
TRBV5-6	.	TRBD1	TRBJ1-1	CASSSLGQGIAEAFF	TGTGCCAGCAGCTCATTGGGACAGGGGATAGCTGAAGCTTTCTTT
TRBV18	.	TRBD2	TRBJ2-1	CASLGTSGGASPNEQFF	TGTGCCTCCCTCGGGACTAGCGGGGGGGCCTCTCCCAATGAGCAGTTCTTC
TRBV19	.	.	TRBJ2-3	CASRKGRTDTQYF	TGTGCCAGTAGAAAGGGGAGGACAGATACGCAGTATTTT
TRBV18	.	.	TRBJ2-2	CASSPWFTSTPVTGELFF	TGTGCCAGCTCACCATGGTTCACCTCAACGCCGGTCACCGGGGAGCTGTTTTTT
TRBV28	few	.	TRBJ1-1	CASSFPQPSTEAFF	TGTGCCAGCAGTTTCCCTCAACCCAGCACTGAAGCTTTCTTT
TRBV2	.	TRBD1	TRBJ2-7	CASSLTGGRDYEQYF	TGTGCCAGCTCACTGACAGGGGGTCGGGATTACGAGCAGTACTTC
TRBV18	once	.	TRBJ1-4	CASSPGNGEKLFF	TGTGCCAGCTCACCAGGCAATGGTGAAAAACTGTTTTTT
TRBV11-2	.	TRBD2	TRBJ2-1	CASSLDIRLAGVNYNEQFF	TGTGCCAGCAGCTTAGATATCCGGCTAGCGGGAGTTAACTACAATGAGCAGTTCTTC
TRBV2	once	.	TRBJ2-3	CASMLGGSDTQYF	TGTGCCAGCATGTTGGGGGGATCAGATACGCAGTATTTT
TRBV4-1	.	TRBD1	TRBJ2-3	CASSQARGPEDTQYF	TGCGCCAGCAGCCAAGCAAGGGGGCCAGAAGATACGCAGTATTTT
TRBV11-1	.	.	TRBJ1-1	CASSLAPQGNTEAFF	TGTGCCAGCAGCTTAGCACCCCAGGGGAACACTGAAGCTTTCTTT
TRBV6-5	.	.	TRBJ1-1	CASSYSKGQLNTEAFF	TGTGCCAGCAGTTACTCGAAAGGACAGTTGAACACTGAAGCTTTCTTT
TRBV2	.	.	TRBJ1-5	CASSSQGQQPQHF	TGTGCCAGCAGTAGCCAGGGCCAACAGCCCCAGCATTTT
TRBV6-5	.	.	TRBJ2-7	CASSYSLQGYYEQYF	TGTGCCAGCAGTTACTCGCTACAGGGCTACTACGAGCAGTACTTC